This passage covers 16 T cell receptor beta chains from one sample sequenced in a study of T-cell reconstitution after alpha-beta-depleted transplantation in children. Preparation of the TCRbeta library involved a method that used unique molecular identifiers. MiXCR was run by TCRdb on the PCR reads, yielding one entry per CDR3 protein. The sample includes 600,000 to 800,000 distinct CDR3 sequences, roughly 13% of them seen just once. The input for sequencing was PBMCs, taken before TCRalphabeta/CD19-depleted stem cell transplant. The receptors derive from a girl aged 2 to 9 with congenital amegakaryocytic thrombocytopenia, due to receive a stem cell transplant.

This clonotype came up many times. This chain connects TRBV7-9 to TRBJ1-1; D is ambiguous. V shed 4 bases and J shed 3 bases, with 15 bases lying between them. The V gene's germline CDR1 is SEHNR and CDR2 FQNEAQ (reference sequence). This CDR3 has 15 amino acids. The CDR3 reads CASSSSSLQHTEAFF. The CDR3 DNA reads TGTGCCAGCAGCTCTTCTTCTCTACAGCACACTGAAGCTTTCTTT. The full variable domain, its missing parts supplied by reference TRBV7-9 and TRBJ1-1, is DTGVSQNPRHKITKRGQNVTFRCDPISEHNRLYWYRQTLGQGPEFLTYFQNEAQLEKSRLLSDRFSAERPKGSFSTLEIQRTEQGDSAMYLCASSSSSLQHTEAFFGQGTRLTVV.

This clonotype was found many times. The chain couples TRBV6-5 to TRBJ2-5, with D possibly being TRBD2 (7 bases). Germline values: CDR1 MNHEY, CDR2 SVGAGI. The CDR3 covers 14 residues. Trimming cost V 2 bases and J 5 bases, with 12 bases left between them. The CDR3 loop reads CASSYRGAVETQYF. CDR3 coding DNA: TGTGCCAGCAGTTACCGGGGGGCGGTGGAGACCCAGTACTTC.

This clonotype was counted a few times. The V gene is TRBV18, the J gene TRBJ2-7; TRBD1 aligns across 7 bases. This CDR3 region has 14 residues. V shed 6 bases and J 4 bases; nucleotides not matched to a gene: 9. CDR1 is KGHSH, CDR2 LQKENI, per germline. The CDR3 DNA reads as TGTGCCAGCTCGGACCCCGGGACAGATTACGAGCAGTACTTC. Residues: CASSDPGTDYEQYF.

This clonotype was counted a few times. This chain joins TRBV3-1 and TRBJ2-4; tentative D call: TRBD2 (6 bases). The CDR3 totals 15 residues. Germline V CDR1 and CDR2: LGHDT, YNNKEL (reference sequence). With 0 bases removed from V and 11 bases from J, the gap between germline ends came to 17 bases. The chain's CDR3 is CASSQDPSFGEVQYF. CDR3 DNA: TGTGCCAGCAGCCAAGATCCGTCCTTCGGGGAGGTTCAGTACTTC.

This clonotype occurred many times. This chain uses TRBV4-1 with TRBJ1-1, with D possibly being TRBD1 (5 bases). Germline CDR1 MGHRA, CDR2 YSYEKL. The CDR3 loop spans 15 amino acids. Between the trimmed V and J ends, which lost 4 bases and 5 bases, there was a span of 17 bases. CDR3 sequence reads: CASSRPWGDETEAFF. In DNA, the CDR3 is TGCGCCAGCAGCCGCCCTTGGGGGGATGAGACTGAAGCTTTCTTT.

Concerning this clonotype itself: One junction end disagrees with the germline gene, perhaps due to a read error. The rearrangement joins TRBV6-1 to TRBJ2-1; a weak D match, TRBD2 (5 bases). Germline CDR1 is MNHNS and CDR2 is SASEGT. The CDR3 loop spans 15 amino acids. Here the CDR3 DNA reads TGTGCCGGCAGTGAATTGGTAGAGGGCGGGAATGAGCAGTTCTTC. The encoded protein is CAGSELVEGGNEQFF.

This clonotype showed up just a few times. CDR3 amino acids: CASASWREFPGDGYTF. CDR3 coding DNA: TGCGCCAGCGCTTCTTGGAGGGAGTTCCCAGGAGATGGCTACACCTTC. V is TRBV5-1 and J is TRBJ1-2; no reliable D call. The V gene lost 7 bases and the J gene lost 6 bases, with 25 bases spanning the gap. The CDR3 spans 16 residues. Looked up from germline, CDR1 is SGHRS and CDR2 is YFSETQ.

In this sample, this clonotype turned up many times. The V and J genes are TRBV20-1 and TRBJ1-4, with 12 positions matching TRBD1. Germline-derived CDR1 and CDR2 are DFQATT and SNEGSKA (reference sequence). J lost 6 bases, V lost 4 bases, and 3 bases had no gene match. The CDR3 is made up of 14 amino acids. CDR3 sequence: CSATGTGGDEKLFF. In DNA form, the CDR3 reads TGCAGTGCTACCGGGACAGGGGGCGATGAAAAACTGTTTTTT.

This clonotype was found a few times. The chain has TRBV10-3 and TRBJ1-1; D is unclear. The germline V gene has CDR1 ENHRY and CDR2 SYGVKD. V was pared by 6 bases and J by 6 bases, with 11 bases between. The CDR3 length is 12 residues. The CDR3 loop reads CAISGEGAEAFF. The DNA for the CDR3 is TGTGCCATCAGCGGAGAGGGTGCTGAAGCTTTCTTT.

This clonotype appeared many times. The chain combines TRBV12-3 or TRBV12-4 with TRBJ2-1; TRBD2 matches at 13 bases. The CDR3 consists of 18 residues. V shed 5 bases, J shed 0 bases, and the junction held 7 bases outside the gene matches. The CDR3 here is CASSALTSGRSSYNEQFF. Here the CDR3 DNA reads TGTGCCAGCAGTGCTTTGACTAGCGGGAGGAGCTCCTACAATGAGCAGTTCTTC.

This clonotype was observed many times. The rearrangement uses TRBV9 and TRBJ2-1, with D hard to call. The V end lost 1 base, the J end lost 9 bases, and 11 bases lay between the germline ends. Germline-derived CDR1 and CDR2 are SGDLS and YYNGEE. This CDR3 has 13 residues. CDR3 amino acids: CASSVTSPGEQFF. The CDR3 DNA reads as TGTGCCAGCAGCGTAACGTCTCCGGGTGAGCAGTTCTTC.

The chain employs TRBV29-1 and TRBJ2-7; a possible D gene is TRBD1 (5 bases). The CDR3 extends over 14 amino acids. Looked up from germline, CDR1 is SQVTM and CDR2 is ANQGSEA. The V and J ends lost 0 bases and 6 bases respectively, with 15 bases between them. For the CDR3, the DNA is TGCAGCGTTGAAGACATCACAGGACGGAGCGAGCAGTACTTC. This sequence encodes CSVEDITGRSEQYF.

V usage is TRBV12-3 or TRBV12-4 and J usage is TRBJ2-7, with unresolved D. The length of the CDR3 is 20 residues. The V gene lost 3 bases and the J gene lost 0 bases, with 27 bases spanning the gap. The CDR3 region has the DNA TGTGCCAGCAGTTTCCGGCCGTTCAATTTTTCTTCAGTGAGCTCCTACGAGCAGTACTTC. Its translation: CASSFRPFNFSSVSSYEQYF.

CDR3 residues: CASSYLSSGGSQYF. The DNA for the CDR3 is TGTGCCAGCAGTTACCTTTCCTCAGGGGGTAGCCAGTACTTC. V is TRBV6-5 and J is TRBJ2-5; 7 bases match TRBD1. Germline CDR1 and CDR2: MNHEY and SVGAGI. Unmatched junction bases numbered 10, after V lost 2 bases and J lost 10 bases. The length of the CDR3 is 14 residues.

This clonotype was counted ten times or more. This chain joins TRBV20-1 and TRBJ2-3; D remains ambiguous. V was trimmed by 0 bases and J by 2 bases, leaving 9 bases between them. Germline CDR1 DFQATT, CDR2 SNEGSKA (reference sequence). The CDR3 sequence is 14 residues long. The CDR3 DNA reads TGCAGTGCTAGAGATTTGCAATACACAGATACGCAGTATTTT. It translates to CSARDLQYTDTQYF.

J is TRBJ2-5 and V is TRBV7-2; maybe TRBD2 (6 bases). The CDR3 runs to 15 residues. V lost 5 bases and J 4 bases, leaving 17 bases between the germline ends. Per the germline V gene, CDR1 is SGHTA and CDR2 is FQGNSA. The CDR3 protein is CASSLGSWLLETQYF. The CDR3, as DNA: TGTGCCAGCAGCCTCGGGAGTTGGCTATTAGAGACCCAGTACTTC. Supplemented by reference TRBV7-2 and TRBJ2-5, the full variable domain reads GAGVSQSPSNKVTEKGKDVELRCDPISGHTALYWYRQSLGQGLEFLIYFQGNSAPDKSGLPSDRFSAERTGGSVSTLTIQRTQQEDSAVYLCASSLGSWLLETQYFGPGTRLLVL.